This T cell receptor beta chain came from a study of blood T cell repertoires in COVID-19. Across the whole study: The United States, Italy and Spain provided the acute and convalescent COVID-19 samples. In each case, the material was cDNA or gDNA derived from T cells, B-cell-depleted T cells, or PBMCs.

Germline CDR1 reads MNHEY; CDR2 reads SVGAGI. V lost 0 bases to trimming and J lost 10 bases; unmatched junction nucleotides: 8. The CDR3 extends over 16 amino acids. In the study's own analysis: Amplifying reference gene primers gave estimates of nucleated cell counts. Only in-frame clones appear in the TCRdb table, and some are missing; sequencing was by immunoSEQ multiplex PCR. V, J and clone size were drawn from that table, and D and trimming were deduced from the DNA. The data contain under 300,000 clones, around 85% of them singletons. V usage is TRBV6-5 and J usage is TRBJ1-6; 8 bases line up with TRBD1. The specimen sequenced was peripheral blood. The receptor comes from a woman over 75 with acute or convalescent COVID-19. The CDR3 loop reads CASSYSTGRGHSPLHF. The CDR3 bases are TGTGCCAGCAGTTACTCGACGGGCAGGGGGCACTCACCCCTCCACTTT.